The 3 T cell receptor beta chains reported below all come from one sample, sequenced in a study of identical twins. One entry per CDR3 protein results from TCRdb running MiXCR on the 5' RACE reads. In the table there are 600,000 to 700,000 distinct CDR3 sequences, 21% of which are singletons. These sequences were also reported in another study, on T cells expressing NK-cell markers.

Sequenced: PBMCs. The receptors stem from a woman aged 18 to 35 in good health.

J is TRBJ2-3 and V is TRBV7-9, with D uncertain. This CDR3 has 14 amino acids. Per the germline V gene, CDR1 is SEHNR and CDR2 is FQNEAQ (reference sequence). The V and J ends lost 3 bases and 5 bases respectively, with 12 bases between them. CDR3 nucleotides: TGTGCCAGCAGCTTTAGGTCGGAAGAAGATACGCAGTATTTT. Protein product: CASSFRSEEDTQYF.

This clonotype showed up just a few times. This chain joins TRBV10-3 and TRBJ2-5, with a weak D call TRBD2 (6 bases). Germline CDR1 and CDR2: ENHRY and SYGVKD. This CDR3 is built from 13 residues. V lost 8 bases and J lost 5, with 15 bases in between. Written as DNA, the CDR3 is TGTGCCATCGGCGGGACGGTAGATGAGACCCAGTACTTC. This sequence encodes CAIGGTVDETQYF.

This clonotype appeared a few times. V and J are TRBV18 and TRBJ2-3, with 8 nucleotides matching TRBD2. The CDR3 totals 15 residues. The germline CDR1 and CDR2 sequences are KGHSH and LQKENI. Losses at the gene ends were 3 bases for V and 6 bases for J; bases not matched to a gene: 8. The CDR3 DNA reads as TGTGCCAGCTCACCTTATACTAGCGGTGGCGATACGCAGTATTTT. This encodes CASSPYTSGGDTQYF.